A selection of T cell receptor beta chains follows, all from one sample in a study of T cells in Graves' hyperthyroidism and ophthalmopathy. A single record per CDR3 protein comes from TCRdb applying MiXCR to the multiplex PCR reads. The sample includes 350,000 to 400,000 distinct CDR3 sequences, approximately 17% seen only once; the top ten take over 35%. The sample taken for sequencing was blood. The receptor set was obtained from a man between 18 and 35 years old with Graves' ophthalmopathy. The CDR3 runs from the conserved cysteine through the conserved F or W. A D gene is named only where the DNA matches it firmly. The size field is filled for only some rows; it gives once, few, many or a size class.

cdr3_aa cdr3_nt v_call clone_size j_call d_call
CASSQVRTGRYEQYF TGTGCCAGCAGCCAAGTTCGGACAGGGAGGTACGAGCAGTACTTC TRBV3-1 many TRBJ2-7 TRBD1
CASSSRAGANVLTF TGTGCCAGCAGCTCTAGGGCTGGGGCCAACGTCCTGACTTTC TRBV7-9 - TRBJ2-6 -
CASSYRSGGDHEQFF TGTGCCAGCAGTTATAGAAGCGGGGGAGATCATGAGCAGTTCTTC TRBV6-1 few TRBJ2-1 TRBD2
CASSPPGGWKYF TGTGCCAGCTCACCACCGGGCGGGTGGAAGTACTTC TRBV18 - TRBJ2-5 -
CASSPGVRGTYEQYF TGTGCCAGCAGCCCCGGGGTGCGGGGGACCTACGAGCAGTACTTC TRBV28 many TRBJ2-7 TRBD2
CASSRWGGGRNTEAFF TGCGCCAGCAGCCGGTGGGGGGGCGGTAGGAACACTGAAGCTTTCTTT TRBV5-1 many TRBJ1-1 -
CASSVEGRGGELFF TGTGCCAGCAGCGTAGAGGGGCGCGGCGGGGAGCTGTTTTTT TRBV9 - TRBJ2-2 -
CASSPGHDTGELFF TGTGCCAGCAGCCCGGGACACGACACCGGGGAGCTGTTTTTT TRBV7-2 many TRBJ2-2 -
CASSRDVVNEQFF TGTGCCAGCAGCCGTGACGTTGTAAATGAGCAGTTCTTC TRBV7-9 - TRBJ2-1 -
CASSRSKGENIQYF TGTGCCAGCAGCCGTTCTAAGGGAGAAAACATTCAGTACTTC TRBV12-3/TRBV12-4 - TRBJ2-4 -
CASSQGTVQGGYTF TGTGCCAGCAGCCAGGGGACGGTCCAGGGGGGCTACACCTTC TRBV3-1 many TRBJ1-2 -
CASSRLGETQYF TGTGCCAGCAGCCGCCTCGGAGAGACCCAGTACTTC TRBV3-1 many TRBJ2-5 -
CASSQVGTAAFF TGTGCCAGCAGCCAAGTCGGGACCGCAGCTTTCTTT TRBV3-1 many TRBJ1-1 -
CASSLGSYSKETQYF TGTGCCAGCAGCTTGGGGAGTTACTCTAAAGAGACCCAGTACTTC TRBV7-3 many TRBJ2-5 -
CASSIFSGASYNEQFF TGTGCCAGTAGTATATTTTCGGGGGCCTCCTACAATGAGCAGTTCTTC TRBV19 - TRBJ2-1 -
CASSWTAALYNEQFF TGTGCCAGCAGTTGGACAGCGGCCCTATACAATGAGCAGTTCTTC TRBV6-5 - TRBJ2-1 -
CASRPPPGGGYGYTF TGTGCCAGCAGACCCCCCCCAGGGGGGGGCTATGGCTACACCTTC TRBV27 - TRBJ1-2 TRBD1
CASIRLAGGYNEQFF TGTGCCAGCATTAGACTAGCGGGCGGCTACAATGAGCAGTTCTTC TRBV2 many TRBJ2-1 TRBD2
CASSFSYGYTF TGTGCCAGCAGTTTTTCCTATGGCTACACCTTC TRBV12-3/TRBV12-4 many TRBJ1-2 -
CASSIDWVSTDTQYF TGTGCCAGTAGTATAGATTGGGTTAGCACAGATACGCAGTATTTT TRBV19 - TRBJ2-3 -
CASSLGVLPGNTGELFF TGCGCCAGCAGCTTAGGGGTTTTGCCAGGCAACACCGGGGAGCTGTTTTTT TRBV5-1 few TRBJ2-2 -
CASSQDGAGGEETQYF TGTGCCAGCAGCCAAGATGGGGCAGGGGGCGAGGAGACCCAGTACTTC TRBV3-1 - TRBJ2-5 TRBD1
CASSLASGTLTDTQYF TGTGCCAGCAGCTTAGCTAGCGGGACTCTCACAGATACGCAGTATTTT TRBV7-8 - TRBJ2-3 TRBD2
CSARADRAGNTIYF TGCAGTGCTAGGGCTGACAGGGCTGGAAACACCATATATTTT TRBV20-1 few TRBJ1-3 TRBD1
CSVIGGRQGSTTEAFF TGCAGCGTTATAGGGGGCCGACAGGGGTCGACCACTGAAGCTTTCTTT TRBV29-1 many TRBJ1-1 TRBD1